The sequence of this T cell receptor (beta chain) was determined in a study of shared clonotypes between healthy human individuals. Background on the study: Used for every donor were three CD4 naive, three CD4 memory, two CD8 naive and one CD8 memory plate.

The V gene's germline CDR1 is SGHTA and CDR2 FQGNSA. Trimming took 3 bases from V and 6 from J, leaving 15 bases between them. The CDR3 is made up of 14 amino acids. Data came from immunoSEQ multiplex PCR; TCRdb stores just in-frame clones and leaves some out. The repertoire holds roughly 1,500,000 clones, with about 98.5% as singletons. Each of the donors was a healthy adult who was HIV-negative and had not had a recent acute infection or vaccination. The receptor comes from a man aged 30 to 45 in good health. Sequenced input: naive CD4+ T cells sorted from blood. The subset denotes: CD45RA+ positively selected. The chain combines TRBV7-2 with TRBJ2-7; the D is unclear. Here the CDR3 DNA reads TGTGCCAGCAGCTTGGGCGTCTTAGGGTCCGAGCAGTACTTC. Translated: CASSLGVLGSEQYF. The whole variable domain, remainder taken from reference TRBV7-2 and TRBJ2-7, is GAGVSQSPSNKVTEKGKDVELRCDPISGHTALYWYRQSLGQGLEFLIYFQGNSAPDKSGLPSDRFSAERTGGSVSTLTIQRTQQEDSAVYLCASSLGVLGSEQYFGPGTRLTVT.